Reported below is one T cell receptor (beta chain). The CDR3 spans 15 residues. In germline, CDR1 is SGHTA, CDR2 FQGNSA. V lost 2 bases and J lost 4, with 14 bases in between. The record originates from a study of blood T cell repertoires in COVID-19. Study-wide background: Acute and convalescent COVID-19 specimens originated in the United States, Italy and Spain. The cDNA or gDNA used as material had been derived from T cells, B-cell-depleted T cells, or PBMCs.

As handled by the study authors: The assay estimated nucleated cells by amplifying reference gene primers. Sequencing used immunoSEQ multiplex PCR; TCRdb keeps in-frame clones, though not all of them. V, J and clone size were drawn from that table, and D and trimming were deduced from the DNA. This table holds roughly 70,000 clones, roughly 80% found once. The clonotype originates from a man between 70 and 80 years old who had recovered from COVID-19. V and J are TRBV7-2 and TRBJ1-2; D uncertain. The sequenced sample consisted of peripheral blood. The CDR3 loop reads CASSLRGPPGYGYTF. The CDR3 nucleotides read TGTGCCAGCAGCTTAAGAGGGCCCCCGGGCTATGGCTACACCTTC.